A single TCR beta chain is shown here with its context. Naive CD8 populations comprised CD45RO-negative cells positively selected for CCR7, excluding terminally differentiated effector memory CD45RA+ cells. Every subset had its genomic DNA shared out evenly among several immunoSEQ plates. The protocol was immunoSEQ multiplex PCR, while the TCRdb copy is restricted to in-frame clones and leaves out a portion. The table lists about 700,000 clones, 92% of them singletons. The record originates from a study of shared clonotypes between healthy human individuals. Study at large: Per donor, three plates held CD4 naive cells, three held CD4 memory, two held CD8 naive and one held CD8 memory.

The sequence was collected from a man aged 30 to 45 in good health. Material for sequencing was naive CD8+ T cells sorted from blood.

The CDR3 loop reads CASSPLSPGRHPRAEAFF. The CDR3 region has the DNA TGTGCCAGCAGTCCCCTCAGCCCCGGACGACATCCGCGTGCTGAAGCTTTCTTT. The chain uses TRBV25-1 and TRBJ1-1; D gene uncertain. Per germline, CDR1 MGHDK and CDR2 SYGVNS. The V gene lost 5 bases and the J gene lost 6 bases, with 28 bases spanning the gap. CDR3 length equals 18 residues.